Presented here are 2 T cell receptor beta chains from one specimen sequenced in a study of blood T cell repertoires in COVID-19. The repertoire was sequenced with immunoSEQ multiplex PCR; TCRdb's copy has only in-frame clones and lacks some. Here the sample spans just over 150,000 clones, roughly 88% being singletons. Material: peripheral blood. These TCRs come from a woman aged 50 to 60 with acute or convalescent COVID-19.

The chain has TRBV4-3 and TRBJ2-3; no reliable D call. CDR3 size: 13 residues. Germline V gives CDR1 LGHNA, CDR2 YSLEER. The ends were cut back, 2 bases at V and 6 bases at J, with 9 bases in the middle. The CDR3 DNA reads TGCGCCAGCAGCCAACGAGCCTGGGATACGCAGTATTTT. It codes for CASSQRAWDTQYF.

The V and J genes are TRBV19 and TRBJ1-1; 7 nucleotides agree with TRBD1. The ends lost 6 bases at V and 8 bases at J; junction bases unmatched: 12. The CDR3 length is 14 residues. The V gene's germline CDR1 is LNHDA and CDR2 SQIVND (reference sequence). This CDR3 reads CASSLRGESGEAFF. CDR3 DNA sequence: TGTGCCAGTAGCCTCAGGGGGGAAAGCGGAGAAGCTTTCTTT.